This is a list of T cell receptor beta chains from one sample in a study of CD4 and CD8 cells across lung adenocarcinoma regions. One entry per CDR3 protein results from TCRdb running MiXCR on the PCR reads. Found here are about 12,000 distinct CDR3 sequences, roughly 50% of them singletons; the top ten hold less than 35%. Input material: CD8+ T cells from the margin of a lung tumor. These receptors were obtained from a male donor with lung adenocarcinoma. The CD4 and CD8 labels of this study may be unreliable. Both conserved end residues are part of each CDR3. The D gene is left open where the match is weak. Where a row states a size, it is once, few, many or the class of an expanded clone; other rows omit it.

D,J,size,V,CDR3,DNA
.,TRBJ2-1,.,TRBV6-5,CASSLRLGEFETQFF,TGTGCCAGCAGTTTACGTCTCGGGGAATTCGAGACCCAGTTCTTC
.,TRBJ1-5,.,TRBV7-2,CASSLGDPSNQPQHF,TGTGCCAGCAGCTTAGGGGACCCTAGCAATCAGCCCCAGCATTTT
TRBD2,TRBJ2-4,many,TRBV6-5,CASSYTLPGLTIAKNIQYF,TGTGCCAGCAGTTACACCCTTCCGGGACTAACCATAGCCAAAAACATTCAGTACTTC
.,TRBJ2-4,.,TRBV6-5,CASSYSGLGRKDTQYF,TGTGCCAGCAGTTACTCGGGGCTCGGCCGGAAAGATACGCAGTACTTC
.,TRBJ2-4,.,TRBV6-4,CASSDGGGGATDIQYF,TGTGCCAGCAGTGACGGAGGGGGGGGTGCCACAGACATTCAGTACTTC
.,TRBJ2-1,.,TRBV20-1,CSARDQGGTCNEQFF,TGCAGTGCTAGAGATCAGGGGGGAACCTGCAATGAGCAGTTCTTC
TRBD1,TRBJ1-5,.,TRBV7-2,CASSFIGTARQPQHF,TGTGCCAGCAGCTTTATCGGGACAGCACGGCAGCCCCAGCATTTT
.,TRBJ2-1,.,TRBV11-3,CASSATLRGRGIPSTQFF,TGTGCCAGCAGCGCCACCCTCCGGGGCCGCGGTATCCCCTCGACCCAGTTCTTC
.,TRBJ2-7,many,TRBV6-1,CASSPRSLTGTYEQYF,TGTGCCAGCAGTCCCCGATCTCTTACAGGGACCTACGAGCAGTACTTC
.,TRBJ1-1,.,TRBV6-1,CASSEGQIGRAFF,TGTGCCAGCAGTGAGGGTCAGATCGGGAGAGCTTTCTTT
TRBD2,TRBJ2-7,many,TRBV6-1,CASGLALEQYF,TGTGCCAGCGGACTAGCCCTCGAGCAGTACTTC
.,TRBJ2-5,many,TRBV11-3,CASSLNQRETQYF,TGTGCCAGCAGCTTAAACCAACGGGAGACCCAGTACTTC
TRBD2,TRBJ2-5,few,TRBV24-1,CATSDPPGLAGLYNEQYF,TGTGCCACCAGTGATCCACCGGGACTAGCGGGACTATACAATGAGCAGTACTTC
.,TRBJ2-5,.,TRBV18,CASSSGASWETQYF,TGTGCCAGCTCCTCGGGCGCCTCTTGGGAGACCCAGTACTTC
TRBD2,TRBJ2-1,.,TRBV6-1,CASKGGREVIGDEQYF,TGTGCCAGTAAGGGCGGGAGAGAGGTAATCGGCGATGAGCAGTACTTT
.,TRBJ2-3,.,TRBV27,CARGLGATDMQYF,TGTGCCAGGGGGCTGGGGGCCACAGACATGCAGTATTTC
.,TRBJ2-3,many,TRBV6-1,CASSQTGIMTDTQYF,TGTGCCAGCAGCCAAACAGGGATTATGACAGATACGCAGTATTTT
TRBD2,TRBJ2-4,.,TRBV6-1,CASSETGRGGRAKNIQYF,TGTGCCAGCAGTGAGACGGGGCGCGGGGGGCGAGCCAAAAACATTCAGTACTTC
TRBD2,TRBJ2-3,.,TRBV6-1,CASIGLAGGYKDTQYF,TGTGCCAGCATTGGACTAGCGGGAGGTTACAAAGATACGCAGTATTTC
.,TRBJ2-5,.,TRBV6-1,CAGSEGGQGETQYF,TGTGCGGGCAGCGAGGGCGGTCAGGGGGAGACCCAGTACTTC
TRBD1,TRBJ1-3,few,TRBV6-1,CASSQGGTGENTIYF,TGTGCCAGCAGCCAGGGGGGGACAGGGGAAAACACCATATATTTT
.,TRBJ2-7,medium-sized,TRBV6-6,CASSMGHLYEQYF,TGTGCCAGCAGTATGGGACATCTTTACGAGCAGTACTTC
TRBD2,TRBJ2-1,.,TRBV4-3,CASSPGTSEYNEQFF,TGCGCCAGCAGCCCCGGGACTAGCGAGTACAATGAGCAGTTCTTC
TRBD2,TRBJ2-1,.,TRBV6-1,CASSELAGGVNAQFF,TGTGCCAGCAGTGAACTGGCGGGAGGCGTCAATGCGCAGTTTTTC
.,TRBJ1-2,medium-sized,TRBV6-1,CASSEWATYGYTF,TGTGCCAGCAGTGAGTGGGCTACCTATGGCTACACCTTC
TRBD2,TRBJ2-7,.,TRBV7-2,CASSLTQALGLAGTYEQYF,TGTGCCAGCAGCTTAACGCAAGCCCTGGGACTAGCCGGGACTTACGAGCAGTACTTC
.,TRBJ1-5,many,TRBV6-1,CASSDPGGLNQPQHF,TGTGCCAGCAGTGATCCGGGAGGCTTAAATCAGCCCCAGCATTTT
TRBD2,TRBJ2-5,medium-sized,TRBV6-1,CASSLAGGYNEQYF,TGTGCCAGCAGCCTAGCGGGAGGGTACAATGAGCAGTACTTC
.,TRBJ2-1,.,TRBV4-1,CASSPDTNSYNEQFF,TGCGCCAGCAGCCCCGACACCAACTCCTACAATGAGCAGTTCTTC
.,TRBJ2-4,.,TRBV7-2,CAGRPLRSQDIQYF,TGTGCCGGGCGCCCGTTGCGTAGCCAAGACATTCAGTACTTC
TRBD2,TRBJ2-3,.,TRBV6-1,CASGRASGDTDTQYF,TGTGCCAGCGGGAGGGCTAGCGGTGACACAGATACGCAGTATTTT
TRBD2,TRBJ2-3,many,TRBV20-1,CSARDLAGVPDTQYF,TGCAGTGCTAGAGATTTAGCGGGAGTCCCAGATACGCAGTATTTT
TRBD1,TRBJ1-1,many,TRBV6-2/TRBV6-3,CASSLQGASTEAFF,TGTGCCAGCAGTCTACAGGGGGCCAGCACTGAAGCTTTCTTT
.,TRBJ2-3,.,TRBV6-1,CASGRGPTGQDTQYF,TGTGCCAGCGGGAGGGGGCCTACCGGCCAAGATACCCAGTATTTC
.,TRBJ2-1,medium-sized,TRBV6-1,CASSAFGLNEQFF,TGTGCCAGCAGTGCGTTCGGGCTTAATGAGCAGTTCTTC
.,TRBJ2-1,once,TRBV27,CASGVSTDEQFF,TGTGCCAGCGGTGTCTCCACAGATGAGCAGTTCTTT
TRBD2,TRBJ2-3,large,TRBV11-3,CASSTSRLAGGADTQYF,TGTGCCAGCAGCACCAGCCGCCTAGCGGGAGGTGCAGATACGCAGTATTTT
.,TRBJ2-6,medium-sized,TRBV6-5,CASTLGQGTNSGANVLTF,TGTGCCAGCACCCTGGGGCAGGGCACTAACTCTGGGGCCAACGTCCTGACTTTC
.,TRBJ2-3,.,TRBV27,CASRSFSGSTETQYF,TGTGCCAGCAGGTCATTTAGTGGGAGCACAGAGACCCAGTATTTC
.,TRBJ2-2,.,TRBV6-1,CASTLNTGKQFF,TGTGCCAGCACCCTCAACACCGGTAAGCAGTTTTTT